The T cell receptor beta chain described here comes from a study of cytomegalovirus exposure and HLA in healthy donors. V was clipped by 8 bases and J by 0 bases; unmatched bases: 9. CDR1 is SGHVS and CDR2 is FNYEAQ in the germline V gene. This CDR3 comprises 16 residues. Profiled with immunoSEQ multiplex PCR; TCRdb holds only in-frame clones, not every one. In the table there are more than 300,000 clones, roughly 89% of which are singletons. The genes are TRBV7-6 and TRBJ2-2, with 7 bases lining up with TRBD2. The TCR was taken from a woman between 18 and 29 years old in good health and CMV-seronegative. The sample comprised PBMCs. The CDR3 DNA is TGTGCCAGCCAGGACACAGCGGGGTCGAACACCGGGGAGCTGTTTTTT. Encoded protein: CASQDTAGSNTGELFF.